This TCR beta chain is from a study of tumour-infiltrating T cells in Burkitt lymphoma. Whole-study context: Repertoire clonality predicted overall and progression-free survival.

Looked up from germline, CDR1 is LNHDA and CDR2 is SQIVND (reference sequence). CDR3 length: 14 residues. Losses at the gene ends were 2 bases for V and 6 bases for J; bases not matched to a gene: 4. Profiling relied on immunoSEQ multiplex PCR, and the TCRdb table lists in-frame clones only, not all of them. This sample has some 7,800 clones, with 73% found just once. This receptor was identified in a human donor with diffuse large B-cell lymphoma. This rearrangement joins TRBV19 to TRBJ2-3; TRBD2 aligns across 8 bases. The sequenced material came from tumor tissue. The CDR3 reads CASSITPSGDTQYF. The CDR3 DNA follows: TGTGCCAGTAGTATAACGCCTAGCGGGGATACGCAGTATTTT.